The clone carrying this T cell receptor beta chain was observed a handful of times. Its antigen remains unidentified. All of the isolated RNA was reverse transcribed, so expressed TCRB transcripts were sequenced. About 3.7 million reads, on average, came from each naive, central memory and regulatory T cell sample. Assay: immunoSEQ multiplex PCR; the TCRdb copy retains only in-frame clones and omits some. The sample has 250,000 or so clones, around 13% seen once. The CDR3 is 12 amino acids. These data belong to a study of beta chain features in type 1 diabetes. Study-wide points: Type 1 diabetes patients had TCRB CDR3s that were shorter (moderately but significantly so) in all four CD4+ subsets.

This clonotype was obtained from a man aged 30-40 years with type 1 diabetes. The gene calls are TRBV21-1 and TRBJ2-1; the tabulated D call, TRBD1, remains unverified against the DNA. TRBV21-1 is flagged as a pseudogene. The sample taken for sequencing was naive CD4+ T cells from blood. This chain's CDR3 is CASVNRDPSGFF. The DNA for the CDR3 is TGTGCCAGCGTTAACAGGGACCCAAGCGGGTTCTTC.